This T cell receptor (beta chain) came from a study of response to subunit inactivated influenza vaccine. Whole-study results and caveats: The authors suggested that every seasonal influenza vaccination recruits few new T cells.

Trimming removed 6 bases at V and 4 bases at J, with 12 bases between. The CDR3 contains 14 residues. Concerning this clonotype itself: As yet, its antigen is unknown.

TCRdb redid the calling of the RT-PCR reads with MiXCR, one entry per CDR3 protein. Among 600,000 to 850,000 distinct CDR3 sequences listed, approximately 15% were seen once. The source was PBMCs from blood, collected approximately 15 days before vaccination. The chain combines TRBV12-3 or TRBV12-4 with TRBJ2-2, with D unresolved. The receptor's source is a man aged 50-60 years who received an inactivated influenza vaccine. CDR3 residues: CASSSSVVTGELFF. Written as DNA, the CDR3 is TGTGCCAGCAGCTCCTCGGTGGTCACCGGGGAGCTGTTTTTT.